This T cell receptor (beta chain) derives from a study of CD8 T cells in Susac syndrome. This clonotype was recorded only once. When the RNA was reverse transcribed, random hexamers were used with an input of roughly 0.45 to 1 ug. An immunoSEQ multiplex PCR generated amplified TCR beta CDR3 products spanning 54 Vbeta and 13 Jbeta. One entry per CDR3 protein, called by TCRdb with MiXCR from the immunoSEQ multiplex PCR reads. The sample contains roughly 330,000 distinct CDR3 sequences, about 90% of which appear only once. The sequencing input was CD4+ T cells from PBMCs. This sequence was found in a human donor with multiple sclerosis.

The CDR3 sequence is CASSPRADTQYF. In DNA form, the CDR3 reads TGTGCCAGCTCACCACGGGCAGATACGCAGTATTTT. The chain uses TRBV18 and TRBJ2-3; no firm D call. This CDR3 is built from 12 residues. Trimming shortened V by 1 base and J by 4 bases, and 3 bases separated the two germline ends. Germline V gene lookup returns CDR1 KGHSH and CDR2 LQKENI.